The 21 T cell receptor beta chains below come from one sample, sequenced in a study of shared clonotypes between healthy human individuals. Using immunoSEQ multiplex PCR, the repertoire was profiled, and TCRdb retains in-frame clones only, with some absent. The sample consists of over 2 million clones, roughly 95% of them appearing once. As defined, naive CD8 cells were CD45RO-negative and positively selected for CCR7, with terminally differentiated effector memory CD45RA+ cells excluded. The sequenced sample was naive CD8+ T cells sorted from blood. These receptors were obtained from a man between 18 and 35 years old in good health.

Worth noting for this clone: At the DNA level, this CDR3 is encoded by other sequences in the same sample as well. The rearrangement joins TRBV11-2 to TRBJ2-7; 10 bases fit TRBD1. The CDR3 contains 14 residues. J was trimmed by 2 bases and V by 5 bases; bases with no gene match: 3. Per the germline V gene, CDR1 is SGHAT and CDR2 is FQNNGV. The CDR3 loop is CASSPGTGAYEQYF. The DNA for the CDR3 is TGTGCCAGCAGCCCTGGGACAGGGGCCTACGAGCAGTACTTC.

The DNA for the CDR3 is TGTGCCAGCACCCCGGGACAGAACTATGGCTACACCTTC. This codes for CASTPGQNYGYTF. The chain employs TRBV2 and TRBJ1-2; TRBD1 matches 7 bases. CDR3 length: 13 amino acids. The germline CDR1 and CDR2 sequences are SNHLY and FYNNEI. Unmatched junction bases numbered 4, after V lost 7 bases and J lost 2 bases. The entire variable domain, with the rest obtained from reference TRBV2 and TRBJ1-2, is as follows: EPEVTQTPSHQVTQMGQEVILRCVPISNHLYFYWYRQILGQKVEFLVSFYNNEISEKSEIFDDQFSVERPDGSNFTLKIRSTKLEDSAMYFCASTPGQNYGYTFGSGTRLTVV.

Here the CDR3 reads CASERGLGPSGANVLTF. The CDR3 region has the DNA TGTGCCAGTGAGCGGGGACTGGGTCCCTCTGGGGCCAACGTCCTGACTTTC. The V and J genes are TRBV9 and TRBJ2-6, with TRBD2 identical over 7 bases. Germline V gene lookup returns CDR1 SGDLS and CDR2 YYNGEE. This CDR3 contains 17 residues. Trimming cost V 8 bases and J 0 bases; bases outside gene matches: 11.

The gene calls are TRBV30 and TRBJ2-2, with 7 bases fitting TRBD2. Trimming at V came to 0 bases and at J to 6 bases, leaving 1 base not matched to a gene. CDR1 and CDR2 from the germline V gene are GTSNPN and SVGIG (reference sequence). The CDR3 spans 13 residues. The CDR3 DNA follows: TGTGCCTGGAGTGTAACTAGCGCCGGGGAGCTGTTTTTT. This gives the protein CAWSVTSAGELFF.

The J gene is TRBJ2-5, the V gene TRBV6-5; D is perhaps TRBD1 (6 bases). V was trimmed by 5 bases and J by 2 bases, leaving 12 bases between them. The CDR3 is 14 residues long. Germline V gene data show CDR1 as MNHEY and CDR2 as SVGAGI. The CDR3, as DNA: TGTGCCAGCAGTACACAGGGAACGCAAGAGACCCAGTACTTC. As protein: CASSTQGTQETQYF.

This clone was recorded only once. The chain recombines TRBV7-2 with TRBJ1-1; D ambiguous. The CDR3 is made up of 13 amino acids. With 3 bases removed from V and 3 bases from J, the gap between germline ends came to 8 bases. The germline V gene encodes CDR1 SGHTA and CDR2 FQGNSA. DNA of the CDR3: TGTGCCAGCAGCTTCGACACCTACACTGAAGCTTTCTTT. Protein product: CASSFDTYTEAFF.

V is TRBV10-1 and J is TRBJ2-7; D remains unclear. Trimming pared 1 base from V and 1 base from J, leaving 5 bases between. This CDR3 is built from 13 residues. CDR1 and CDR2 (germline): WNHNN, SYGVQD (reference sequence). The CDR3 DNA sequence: TGCGCCAGCAGTGAGTGGCATTCCTACGAGCAGTACTTC. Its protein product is CASSEWHSYEQYF.

This CDR3 is CASSHKPQTGGAGGYTF. The CDR3, as DNA: TGTGCCAGCAGCCACAAACCCCAAACAGGGGGTGCCGGTGGCTACACCTTC. The chain has TRBV9 and TRBJ1-2; 8 positions agree with TRBD1. Germline assignment: CDR1 SGDLS and CDR2 YYNGEE. J lost 7 bases, V lost 4 bases, and 18 bases had no gene match. CDR3 size: 17 residues.

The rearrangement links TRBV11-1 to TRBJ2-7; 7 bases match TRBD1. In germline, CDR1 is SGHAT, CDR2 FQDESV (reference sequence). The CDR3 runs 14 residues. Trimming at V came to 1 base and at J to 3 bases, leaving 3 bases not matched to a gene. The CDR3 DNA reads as TGTGCCAGCAGCTTAGTAGCAGGGGGCTACGAGCAGTACTTC. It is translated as CASSLVAGGYEQYF.

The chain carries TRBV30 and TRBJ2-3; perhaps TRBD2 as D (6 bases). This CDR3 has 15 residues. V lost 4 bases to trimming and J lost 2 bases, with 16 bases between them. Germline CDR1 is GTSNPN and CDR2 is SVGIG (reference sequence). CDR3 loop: CAWTGGRALTDTQYF. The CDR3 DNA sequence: TGTGCCTGGACCGGAGGGCGGGCCCTCACAGATACGCAGTATTTT.

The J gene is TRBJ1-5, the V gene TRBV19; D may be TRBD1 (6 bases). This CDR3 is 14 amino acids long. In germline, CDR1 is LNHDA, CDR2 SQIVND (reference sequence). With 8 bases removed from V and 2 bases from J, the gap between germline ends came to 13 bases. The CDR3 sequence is CASDPGEGNQPQHF. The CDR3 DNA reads TGTGCCAGTGACCCAGGGGAGGGCAATCAGCCCCAGCATTTT.

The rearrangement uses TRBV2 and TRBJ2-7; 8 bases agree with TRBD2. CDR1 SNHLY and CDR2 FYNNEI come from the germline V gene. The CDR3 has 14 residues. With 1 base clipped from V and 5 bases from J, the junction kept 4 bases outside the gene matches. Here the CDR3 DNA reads TGTGCCAGCAGTGAAGTCCAGCGGGAGAACGAGCAGTACTTC. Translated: CASSEVQRENEQYF.

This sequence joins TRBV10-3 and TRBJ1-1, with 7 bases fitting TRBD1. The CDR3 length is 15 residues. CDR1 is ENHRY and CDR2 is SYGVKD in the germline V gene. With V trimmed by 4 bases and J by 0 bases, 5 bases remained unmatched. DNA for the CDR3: TGTGCCATCAGTGTGGGGCAGGGGGTGAACACTGAAGCTTTCTTT. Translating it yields CAISVGQGVNTEAFF.

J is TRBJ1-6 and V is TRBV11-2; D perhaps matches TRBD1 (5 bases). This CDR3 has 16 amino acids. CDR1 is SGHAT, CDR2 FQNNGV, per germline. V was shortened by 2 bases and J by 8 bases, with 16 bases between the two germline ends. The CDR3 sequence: CASSLYWGDDYSPLHF. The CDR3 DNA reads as TGTGCCAGCAGCTTATACTGGGGCGATGATTATTCACCCCTCCACTTT.

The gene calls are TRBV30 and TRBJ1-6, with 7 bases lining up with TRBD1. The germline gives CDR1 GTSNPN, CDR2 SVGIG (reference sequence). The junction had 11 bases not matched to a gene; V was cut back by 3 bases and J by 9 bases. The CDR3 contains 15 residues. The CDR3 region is CAWSLDRDGISPLHF. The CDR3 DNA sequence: TGTGCCTGGAGCCTCGACAGGGATGGTATTTCACCCCTCCACTTT.

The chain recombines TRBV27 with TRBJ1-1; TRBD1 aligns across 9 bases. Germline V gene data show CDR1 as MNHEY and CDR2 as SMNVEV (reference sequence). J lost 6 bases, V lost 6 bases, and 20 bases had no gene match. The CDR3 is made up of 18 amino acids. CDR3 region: CASRAHVGQGRVNPEAFF. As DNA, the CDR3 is TGTGCCAGCAGGGCTCATGTGGGACAGGGAAGGGTTAACCCTGAAGCTTTCTTT.

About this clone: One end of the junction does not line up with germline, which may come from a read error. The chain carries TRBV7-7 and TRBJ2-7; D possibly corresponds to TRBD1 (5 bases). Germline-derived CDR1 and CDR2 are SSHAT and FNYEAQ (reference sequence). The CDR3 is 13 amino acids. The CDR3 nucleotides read TGTGCTAGCAGCTTAGGGGTGGGATACGAGCAGTACTTC. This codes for CASSLGVGYEQYF.

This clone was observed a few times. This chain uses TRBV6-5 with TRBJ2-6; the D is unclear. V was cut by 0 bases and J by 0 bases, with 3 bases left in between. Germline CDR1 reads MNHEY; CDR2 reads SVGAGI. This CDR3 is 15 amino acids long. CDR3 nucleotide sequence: TGTGCCAGCAGTTACTCAAACTCTGGGGCCAACGTCCTGACTTTC. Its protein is CASSYSNSGANVLTF.

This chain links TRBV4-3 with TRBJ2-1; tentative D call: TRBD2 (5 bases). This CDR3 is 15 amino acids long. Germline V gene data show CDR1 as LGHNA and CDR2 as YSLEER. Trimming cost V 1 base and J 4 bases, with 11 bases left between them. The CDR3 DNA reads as TGCGCCAGCAGCCAAGTCGTGGACTTTTACAATGAGCAGTTCTTC. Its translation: CASSQVVDFYNEQFF.

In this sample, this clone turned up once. The CDR3 sequence is CAWSGGGTGELFF. The CDR3 nucleotides are TGTGCCTGGAGCGGTGGGGGGACCGGGGAGCTGTTTTTT. This sequence joins TRBV30 and TRBJ2-2, with D perhaps matching TRBD2 (6 bases). Looked up from germline, CDR1 is GTSNPN and CDR2 is SVGIG (reference sequence). Trimming left V 3 bases short and J 5 bases short, with 10 bases between. This CDR3 spans 13 amino acids.

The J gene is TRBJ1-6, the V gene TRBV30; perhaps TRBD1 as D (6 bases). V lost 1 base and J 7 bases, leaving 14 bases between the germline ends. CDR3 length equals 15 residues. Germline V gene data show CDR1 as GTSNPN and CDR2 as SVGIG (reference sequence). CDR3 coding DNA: TGTGCCTGGAGTGACGGGGGGCTGTGGAATTCACCCCTCCACTTT. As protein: CAWSDGGLWNSPLHF.